This record concerns one TCR beta chain sequence. Its cognate antigen is unknown. The junction had 11 bases not matched to a gene; V was cut back by 5 bases and J by 2 bases. Germline V gene sequence: CDR1 MDHEN, CDR2 SYDVKM. The CDR3 totals 16 residues. Those who donated were healthy bone marrow donors. This PCR relied on a set of 60 Vbeta primers and 13 Jbeta primers. Repertoires were generated with immunoSEQ multiplex PCR, while TCRdb's copy carries only in-frame clones and drops some. The sample includes 64,000 or so clones, 60% to 70% of them seen just once. The data belong to a study of cytomegalovirus exposure and HLA in healthy donors. Study overall: An earlier analysis found 110 million or so unique TCR beta sequences from 150 million to 200 million T cells. Study-wide results and caveats: In a later analysis, TCR association rates varied by HLA locus: DRB1 most, HLA-C fewest.

The sample consisted of PBMCs. This clonotype was sampled from a middle-aged man in good health and CMV-seropositive. This sequence joins TRBV28 and TRBJ2-5; 7 nucleotides align to TRBD2. The DNA of the CDR3 is TGTGCCAGCAGTCCCAGCACCCCGGGACTACAAGAGACCCAGTACTTC. As protein: CASSPSTPGLQETQYF. Based on the CDR3 plus reference TRBV28 and TRBJ2-5, the full variable domain is DVKVTQSSRYLVKRTGEKVFLECVQDMDHENMFWYRQDPGLGLRLIYFSYDVKMKEKGDIPEGYSVSREKKERFSLILESASTNQTSMYLCASSPSTPGLQETQYFGPGTRLLVL.